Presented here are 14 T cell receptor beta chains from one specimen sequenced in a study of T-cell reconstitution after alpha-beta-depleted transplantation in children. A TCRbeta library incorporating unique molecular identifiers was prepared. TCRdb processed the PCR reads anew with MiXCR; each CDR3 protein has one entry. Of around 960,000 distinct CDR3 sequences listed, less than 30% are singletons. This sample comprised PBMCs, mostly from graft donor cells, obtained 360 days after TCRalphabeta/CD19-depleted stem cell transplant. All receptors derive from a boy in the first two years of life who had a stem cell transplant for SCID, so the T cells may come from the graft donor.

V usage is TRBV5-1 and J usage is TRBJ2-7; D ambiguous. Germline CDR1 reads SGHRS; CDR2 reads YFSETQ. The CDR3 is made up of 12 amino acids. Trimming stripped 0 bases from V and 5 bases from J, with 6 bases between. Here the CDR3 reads CASSLEGHEQYF. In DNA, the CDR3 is TGCGCCAGCAGCTTGGAAGGGCACGAGCAGTACTTC.

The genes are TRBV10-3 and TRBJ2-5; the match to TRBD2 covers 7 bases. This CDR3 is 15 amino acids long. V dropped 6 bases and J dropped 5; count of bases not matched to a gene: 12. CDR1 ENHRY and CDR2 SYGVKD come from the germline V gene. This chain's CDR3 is CAISLQGRAGETQYF. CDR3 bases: TGTGCCATCAGCCTACAAGGCCGAGCGGGGGAGACCCAGTACTTC.

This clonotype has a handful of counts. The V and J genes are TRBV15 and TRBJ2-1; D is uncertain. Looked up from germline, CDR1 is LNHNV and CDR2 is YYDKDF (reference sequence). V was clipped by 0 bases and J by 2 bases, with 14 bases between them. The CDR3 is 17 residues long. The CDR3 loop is CATSRDRQPRPYNEQFF. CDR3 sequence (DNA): TGTGCCACCAGCAGAGATAGGCAGCCAAGGCCCTACAATGAGCAGTTCTTC. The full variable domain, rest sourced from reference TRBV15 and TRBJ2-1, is DAMVIQNPRYQVTQFGKPVTLSCSQTLNHNVMYWYQQKSSQAPKLLFHYYDKDFNNEADTPDNFQSRRPNTSFCFLDIRSPGLGDTAMYLCATSRDRQPRPYNEQFFGPGTRLTVL.

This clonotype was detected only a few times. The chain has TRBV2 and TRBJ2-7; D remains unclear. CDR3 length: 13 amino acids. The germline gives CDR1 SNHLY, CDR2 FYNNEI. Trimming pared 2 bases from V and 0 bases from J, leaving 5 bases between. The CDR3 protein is CASSENSSYEQYF. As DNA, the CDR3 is TGTGCCAGCAGTGAAAACAGCTCCTACGAGCAGTACTTC.

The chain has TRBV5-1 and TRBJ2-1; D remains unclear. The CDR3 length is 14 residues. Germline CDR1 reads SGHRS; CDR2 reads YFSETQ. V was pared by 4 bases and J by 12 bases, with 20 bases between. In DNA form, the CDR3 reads TGCGCCAGCAGCGCTACCGAGACGCCCTCGGGGCAGTTCTTC. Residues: CASSATETPSGQFF.

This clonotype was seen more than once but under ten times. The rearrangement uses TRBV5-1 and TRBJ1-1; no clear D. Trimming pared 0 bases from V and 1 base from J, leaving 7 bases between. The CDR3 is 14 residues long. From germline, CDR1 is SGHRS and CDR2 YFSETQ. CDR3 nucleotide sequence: TGCGCCAGCAGCTTGGATCCAGAGAACACTGAAGCTTTCTTT. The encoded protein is CASSLDPENTEAFF.

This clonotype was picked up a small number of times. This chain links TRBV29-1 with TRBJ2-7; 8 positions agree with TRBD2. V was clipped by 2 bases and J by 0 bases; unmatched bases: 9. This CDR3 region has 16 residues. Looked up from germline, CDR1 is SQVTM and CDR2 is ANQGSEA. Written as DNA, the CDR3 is TGCAGCGTTGAATTGGGTCAGACTAGCGTCTCCTACGAGCAGTACTTC. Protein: CSVELGQTSVSYEQYF.

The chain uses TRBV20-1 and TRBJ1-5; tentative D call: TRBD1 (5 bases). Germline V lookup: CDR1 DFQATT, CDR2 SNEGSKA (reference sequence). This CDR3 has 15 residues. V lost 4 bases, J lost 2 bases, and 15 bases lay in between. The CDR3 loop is CSATLPGTGNQPQHF. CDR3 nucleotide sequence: TGCAGTGCTACGCTTCCAGGGACTGGCAATCAGCCCCAGCATTTT.

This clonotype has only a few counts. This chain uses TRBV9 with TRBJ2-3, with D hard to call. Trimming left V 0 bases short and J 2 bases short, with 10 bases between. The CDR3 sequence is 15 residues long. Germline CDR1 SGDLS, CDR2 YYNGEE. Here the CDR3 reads CASSVDAVDTDTQYF. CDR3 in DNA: TGTGCCAGCAGCGTAGACGCTGTGGACACAGATACGCAGTATTTT.

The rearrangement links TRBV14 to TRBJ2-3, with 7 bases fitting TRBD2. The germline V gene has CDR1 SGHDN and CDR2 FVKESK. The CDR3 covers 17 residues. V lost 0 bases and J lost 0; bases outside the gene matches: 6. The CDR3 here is CASSQDLAAISTDTQYF. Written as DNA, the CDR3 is TGTGCCAGCAGCCAAGATCTAGCGGCGATTAGCACAGATACGCAGTATTTT.

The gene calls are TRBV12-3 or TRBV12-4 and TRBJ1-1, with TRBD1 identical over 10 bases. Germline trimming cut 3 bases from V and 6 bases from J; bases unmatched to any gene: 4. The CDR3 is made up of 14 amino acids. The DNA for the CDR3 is TGTGCCAGCAGTTTCCGACAGGGGGCCGCTGAAGCTTTCTTT. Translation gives CASSFRQGAAEAFF.

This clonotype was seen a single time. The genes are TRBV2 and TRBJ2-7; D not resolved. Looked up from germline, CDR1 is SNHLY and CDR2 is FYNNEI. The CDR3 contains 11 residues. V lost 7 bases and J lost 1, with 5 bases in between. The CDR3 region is CASIGSYEQYF. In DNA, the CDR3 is TGTGCCAGCATCGGATCCTACGAGCAGTACTTC.

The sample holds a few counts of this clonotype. CDR3 DNA: TGTGCCAGCAGCCCCCTAGGTCCCTACGAGCAGTTCTTC. Its translation: CASSPLGPYEQFF. The chain combines TRBV11-2 with TRBJ2-1; D is uncertain. Germline CDR1 reads SGHAT; CDR2 reads FQNNGV. CDR3 length equals 13 residues. V shed 5 bases and J shed 10 bases, with 15 bases lying between them.

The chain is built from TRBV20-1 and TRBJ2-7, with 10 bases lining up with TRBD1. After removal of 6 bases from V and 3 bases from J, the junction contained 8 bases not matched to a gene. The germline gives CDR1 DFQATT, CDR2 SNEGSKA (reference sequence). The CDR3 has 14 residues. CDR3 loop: CSATLRDRGYEQYF. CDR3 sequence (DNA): TGCAGTGCAACATTACGGGACAGGGGCTACGAGCAGTACTTC.